The 4 T cell receptor beta chains below come from one sample, sequenced in a study of early T cells in non-severe SARS-CoV-2 infection. In TCRdb, the 5' RACE reads were re-called with MiXCR into one record per CDR3 protein. Here the sample spans about 62,000 distinct CDR3 sequences, approximately 9.3% being singletons. The sample taken for sequencing was whole blood. Receptor source: an adult who was a healthcare worker with PCR-confirmed SARS-CoV-2 infection or an uninfected control (not recorded which).

This clonotype has a handful of counts. The chain uses TRBV3-1 and TRBJ1-2, with 9 bases lining up with TRBD1. This CDR3 contains 16 residues. CDR1 LGHDT and CDR2 YNNKEL come from the germline V gene (reference sequence). With V trimmed by 2 bases and J by 7 bases, 11 bases remained unmatched. The CDR3 DNA follows: TGTGCCAGCAGCCAACCCTCGACAGGGGGAGATGGTGGCTACACCTTC. It yields the protein CASSQPSTGGDGGYTF.

This clonotype was seen more than once but under ten times. The rearrangement links TRBV28 to TRBJ2-4; 12 bases agree with TRBD1. Germline V CDR1 and CDR2: MDHEN, SYDVKM. With V trimmed by 3 bases and J by 3 bases, 18 bases remained unmatched. CDR3 size: 21 residues. CDR3 nucleotides: TGTGCCAGCAGTTTTAATTTAAAGGGACAGGGGGCTGGGAGAGTCAAAAACATTCAGTACTTC. Protein product: CASSFNLKGQGAGRVKNIQYF.

The chain couples TRBV29-1 to TRBJ2-1, with 9 bases matching TRBD1. V gave up 1 base and J gave up 12 bases; unmatched junction bases: 4. The CDR3 is 12 amino acids. The V gene's germline CDR1 is SQVTM and CDR2 ANQGSEA. CDR3 amino acids: CSVEAGTGLQFF. CDR3 nucleotides: TGCAGCGTTGAAGCCGGGACAGGGTTGCAGTTCTTC.

The chain couples TRBV11-2 to TRBJ2-4, with no clear D. The V gene's germline CDR1 is SGHAT and CDR2 FQNNGV. The length of the CDR3 is 16 residues. Between the trimmed V and J ends, which lost 6 bases and 2 bases, there was a span of 17 bases. The CDR3 nucleotides read TGTGCCAGCAGATCCCTTTTCGGTGTGTCCAAAAACATTCAGTACTTC. Translating it yields CASRSLFGVSKNIQYF.